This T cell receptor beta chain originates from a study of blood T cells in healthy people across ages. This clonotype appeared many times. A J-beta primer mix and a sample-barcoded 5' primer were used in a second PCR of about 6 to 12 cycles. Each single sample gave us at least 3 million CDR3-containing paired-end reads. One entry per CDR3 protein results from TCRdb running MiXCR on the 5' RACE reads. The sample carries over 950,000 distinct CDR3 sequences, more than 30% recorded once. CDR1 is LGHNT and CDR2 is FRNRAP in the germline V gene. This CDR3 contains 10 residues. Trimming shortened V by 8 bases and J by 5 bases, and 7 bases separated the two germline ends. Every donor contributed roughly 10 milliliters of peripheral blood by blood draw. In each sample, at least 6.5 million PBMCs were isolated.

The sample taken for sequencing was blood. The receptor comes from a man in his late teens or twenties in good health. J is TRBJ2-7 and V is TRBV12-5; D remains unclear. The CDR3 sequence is CASLIDEQYF. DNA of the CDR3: TGTGCTAGTCTAATTGACGAGCAGTACTTC.